The TCR beta chain described here comes from a study of post-analysis software for immune sequencing data. Points from the study as a whole: Among four or five TRBV segments more frequent in patients than controls were TRBV5-6, TRBV5-1 and TRBV20-1.

Unique molecular identifiers had been added to the TCR beta cDNA libraries. One entry per CDR3 protein, called by TCRdb with MiXCR from the PCR reads. Of hundreds of thousands of distinct CDR3 sequences listed, approximately 60% were seen once; the top ten hold around 11%. As regards this clonotype: Its antigen is currently unknown.

Germline values: CDR1 SEHNR, CDR2 FQNEAQ (reference sequence). The CDR3 runs to 14 residues. Trimming stripped 5 bases from V and 0 bases from J, with 10 bases between. The sequenced sample consisted of blood. The rearrangement joins TRBV7-9 to TRBJ1-2; possible D gene TRBD1, 6 bases. This TCR was recovered from a girl aged 2 to 10 with multiple sclerosis. CDR3 nucleotides: TGTGCCAGCAGCAGGACAGACGCTAACTATGGCTACACCTTC. This encodes CASSRTDANYGYTF. The full variable domain, its missing parts supplied by reference TRBV7-9 and TRBJ1-2, is DTGVSQNPRHKITKRGQNVTFRCDPISEHNRLYWYRQTLGQGPEFLTYFQNEAQLEKSRLLSDRFSAERPKGSFSTLEIQRTEQGDSAMYLCASSRTDANYGYTFGSGTRLTVV.